Shown below are 27 T cell receptor beta chains from a single sample sequenced in a study of OX40 agonist ivuxolimab in advanced cancers. Using immunoSEQ multiplex PCR, the repertoire was profiled, and TCRdb retains in-frame clones only, with some absent. The table has some 67,000 clones, roughly 84% seen once; the top ten hold 0.25% to 0.3%. The source material was CD4+ or CD8+ T cells sorted from blood, sampled in a trial of the OX40 agonist ivuxolimab. The receptors were gathered from an adult with an advanced solid tumor such as melanoma, head and neck, liver or kidney cancer.

This chain joins TRBV5-1 and TRBJ2-7; the match to TRBD1 covers 8 bases. There are 12 residues in the CDR3. Looked up from germline, CDR1 is SGHRS and CDR2 is YFSETQ. The V segment lost 7 bases and the J segment 4 bases; nucleotides outside the gene matches: 4. The CDR3 DNA is TGCGCCAGCGGGACAGGCACTTACGAGCAGTACTTC. This translates into CASGTGTYEQYF.

This clone has only a few counts. The rearrangement joins TRBV28 to TRBJ2-2; TRBD1 matches 7 bases. V dropped 4 bases and J dropped 5; count of bases not matched to a gene: 7. The CDR3 is 15 residues long. In germline, CDR1 is MDHEN, CDR2 SYDVKM. The CDR3 bases are TGTGCCAGCAGTTCCTGGACAGGACGAACCGGGGAGCTGTTTTTT. It translates to CASSSWTGRTGELFF. The variable domain in full, completed from reference TRBV28 and TRBJ2-2, reads DVKVTQSSRYLVKRTGEKVFLECVQDMDHENMFWYRQDPGLGLRLIYFSYDVKMKEKGDIPEGYSVSREKKERFSLILESASTNQTSMYLCASSSWTGRTGELFFGEGSRLTVL.

As regards this clone: The junction and the germline gene differ at one end; a read error may be behind it. The chain has TRBV11-3 and TRBJ2-7, with D possibly being TRBD2 (6 bases). The CDR3 is 18 amino acids. Germline V gene sequence: CDR1 SGHNT, CDR2 YENEEA. CDR3 residues: CVSSLDSTSYGSSYEQYF. The CDR3 region has the DNA TGTGTCAGCAGCTTAGATTCAACCTCCTACGGGAGCTCCTACGAGCAGTACTTC.

This clone was counted a few times. V is TRBV4-1 and J is TRBJ2-3; D uncertain. The CDR3 length is 16 residues. Looked up from germline, CDR1 is MGHRA and CDR2 is YSYEKL. V was trimmed by 4 bases and J by 3 bases, leaving 17 bases between them. The CDR3 protein is CASSPRGATLTDTQYF. The CDR3 DNA sequence: TGCGCCAGCAGCCCCAGAGGCGCCACGCTAACAGATACGCAGTATTTT.

The chain recombines TRBV2 with TRBJ2-7; tentative D call: TRBD2 (6 bases). The CDR3 extends over 15 amino acids. V was trimmed by 7 bases and J by 2 bases, leaving 18 bases between them. Germline V gives CDR1 SNHLY, CDR2 FYNNEI. The DNA of the CDR3 is TGTGCCAGCACCCGTAGCGGATTAACCCCCTACGAGCAGTACTTC. As protein: CASTRSGLTPYEQYF. Variable domain in full (rest from reference TRBV2 and TRBJ2-7): EPEVTQTPSHQVTQMGQEVILRCVPISNHLYFYWYRQILGQKVEFLVSFYNNEISEKSEIFDDQFSVERPDGSNFTLKIRSTKLEDSAMYFCASTRSGLTPYEQYFGPGTRLTVT.

This clone has just one count. The genes are TRBV7-2 and TRBJ2-5; 14 bases agree with TRBD2. V lost 5 bases, J lost 1 base, and 9 bases stayed unmatched. The CDR3 totals 18 residues. Looked up from germline, CDR1 is SGHTA and CDR2 is FQGNSA. CDR3 DNA: TGTGCCAGCAGCCCTAGACTAGCGGGAGGGCCACTCCAAGAGACCCAGTACTTC. Protein product: CASSPRLAGGPLQETQYF.

The gene calls are TRBV10-3 and TRBJ2-3; possibly TRBD2 for D (5 bases). V was clipped by 1 base and J by 6 bases, with 14 bases between them. Germline CDR1 and CDR2: ENHRY and SYGVKD. This CDR3 has 15 residues. DNA for the CDR3: TGTGCCATCAGTGAGTTAGGCGGAGGAGAGGATACGCAGTATTTT. Translated, it gives CAISELGGGEDTQYF.

The J gene is TRBJ2-5, the V gene TRBV4-1; 7 positions agree with TRBD2. The V segment lost 4 bases and the J segment 2 bases; nucleotides outside the gene matches: 16. This CDR3 region has 18 residues. CDR1 is MGHRA and CDR2 is YSYEKL in the germline V gene. The CDR3 region is CASSLSLAKRIIQETQYF. The CDR3 DNA sequence: TGCGCCAGCAGCCTCTCACTAGCGAAAAGGATAATACAAGAGACCCAGTACTTC.

This chain uses TRBV2 with TRBJ1-4; a possible D gene is TRBD1 (6 bases). CDR3 size: 15 residues. Germline V gene data show CDR1 as SNHLY and CDR2 as FYNNEI. V was shortened by 6 bases and J by 0 bases, with 11 bases between the two germline ends. CDR3 loop: CASSRGRTTNEKLFF. The CDR3 DNA is TGTGCCAGCAGCAGGGGACGGACAACTAATGAAAAACTGTTTTTT.

This chain links TRBV28 with TRBJ1-2; the D is unclear. The V end was cut by 7 bases, the J end by 8 bases, with 17 bases between. CDR1 is MDHEN, CDR2 SYDVKM, per germline. The CDR3 has 13 amino acids. The CDR3 bases are TGTGCCAGCACCGTGGGTTGGGATCGGGGCTACACCTTC. Translation: CASTVGWDRGYTF.

The V and J genes are TRBV5-1 and TRBJ2-3; D is undetermined. CDR3 length equals 13 residues. The germline V gene encodes CDR1 SGHRS and CDR2 YFSETQ. The V end lost 2 bases, the J end lost 4 bases, and 8 bases lay between the germline ends. CDR3 residues: CASSFLIADTQYF. CDR3 sequence (DNA): TGCGCCAGCAGCTTCCTCATCGCAGATACGCAGTATTTT.

V is TRBV5-6 and J is TRBJ1-5, with D uncertain. Trimming pared 1 base from V and 0 bases from J, leaving 11 bases between. The CDR3 has 16 residues. CDR1 is SGHDT, CDR2 YYEEEE, per germline. CDR3 in amino acids: CASSLRAQDSNQPQHF. Written as DNA, the CDR3 is TGTGCCAGCAGCTTGAGGGCCCAGGATAGCAATCAGCCCCAGCATTTT.

The rearrangement joins TRBV5-1 to TRBJ2-6; D is unclear. Germline values: CDR1 SGHRS, CDR2 YFSETQ. V shed 0 bases and J shed 0 bases, with 13 bases lying between them. This CDR3 contains 18 residues. The CDR3 nucleotides are TGCGCCAGCAGCTTGGGGGCAATTGGAATCTCTGGGGCCAACGTCCTGACTTTC. This gives the protein CASSLGAIGISGANVLTF. The variable domain in full, with the rest retrieved from reference TRBV5-1 and TRBJ2-6, is KAGVTQTPRYLIKTRGQQVTLSCSPISGHRSVSWYQQTPGQGLQFLFEYFSETQRNKGNFPGRFSGRQFSNSRSEMNVSTLELGDSALYLCASSLGAIGISGANVLTFGAGSRLTVL.

This chain uses TRBV10-3 with TRBJ2-7, with D possibly TRBD1 on 6 matching bases. The CDR3 loop spans 15 amino acids. CDR1 is ENHRY and CDR2 is SYGVKD in the germline V gene. Between the trimmed V and J ends, which lost 2 bases and 7 bases, there was a span of 18 bases. The CDR3 coding sequence is TGTGCCATCAGTGAGCGGTCAGGGGTGGAAGGGGAGCAGTACTTC. Translated, it gives CAISERSGVEGEQYF.

This clone was seen only a few times. A junction boundary mismatches the germline segment, possibly from a read error. The chain carries TRBV7-9 and TRBJ2-7, with unresolved D. CDR1 is SEHNR, CDR2 FQNEAQ, per germline (reference sequence). The CDR3 extends over 13 amino acids. The CDR3 DNA follows: TGTGCCAGCAGCCGACCCGACACCCGAAGCAGTCAGTTC. It is translated as CASSRPDTRSSQF.

The chain has TRBV21-1 and TRBJ2-7; TRBD2 is the table's D call, not checked against the DNA. TRBV21-1 is listed as a pseudogene. CDR3 length: 19 amino acids. This CDR3 reads CASSKRTSGRVVCSYEQYF. CDR3 sequence (DNA): TGTGCCAGCAGCAAGAGGACTAGCGGGAGAGTAGTCTGTTCCTACGAGCAGTACTTC.

The chain is built from TRBV27 and TRBJ1-4; 8 bases match TRBD1. The V gene end was trimmed by 2 bases and the J gene end by 8 bases; junction bases not matched to a gene: 10. The germline V gene has CDR1 MNHEY and CDR2 SMNVEV (reference sequence). This CDR3 comprises 16 residues. The CDR3 sequence is CASSLGPDRVYEKLFF. CDR3 DNA sequence: TGTGCCAGCAGTTTAGGCCCGGACAGGGTATACGAAAAACTGTTTTTT.

The chain carries TRBV19 and TRBJ1-5, with D maybe TRBD1 (5 bases). Germline V CDR1 and CDR2: LNHDA, SQIVND (reference sequence). Trimming cost V 7 bases and J 1 base, with 17 bases left between them. The CDR3 loop spans 16 amino acids. The CDR3 DNA follows: TGTGCCAGTATAAAAGGGGCTGGAGTGAGCAATCAGCCCCAGCATTTT. Amino acids: CASIKGAGVSNQPQHF.

This chain connects TRBV2 to TRBJ2-3; 7 bases align to TRBD2. Germline CDR1 reads SNHLY; CDR2 reads FYNNEI. J lost 2 bases, V lost 5 bases, and 13 bases had no gene match. The CDR3 contains 17 residues. CDR3 bases: TGTGCCAGCAGTACTTCCCGGGACTATCACACCACAGATACGCAGTATTTT. Translation gives CASSTSRDYHTTDTQYF.

This clone was counted a single time. The J gene is TRBJ2-5, the V gene TRBV7-9, with D uncertain. The CDR3 sequence is 14 residues long. V lost 2 bases to trimming and J lost 2 bases, with 9 bases between them. Germline assignment: CDR1 SEHNR and CDR2 FQNEAQ (reference sequence). CDR3 sequence reads: CASSLLVAQETQYF. CDR3 nucleotides: TGTGCCAGCAGCTTACTGGTAGCTCAAGAGACCCAGTACTTC.

The V and J genes are TRBV27 and TRBJ1-2; TRBD1 matches at 10 bases. This CDR3 contains 14 residues. V lost 5 bases and J lost 7; bases outside the gene matches: 7. Germline loops: CDR1 MNHEY, CDR2 SMNVEV (reference sequence). For the CDR3, the DNA is TGTGCCAGCAGTCGTACCGGGACAGGGGTTGGCTACACCTTC. This codes for CASSRTGTGVGYTF.

A single count supports this clone. The DNA of the CDR3 is TGCGCCAGCAGCTCGGACAGGGGCCAGTACTTC. Protein: CASSSDRGQYF. This chain joins TRBV5-1 and TRBJ2-5; 9 bases are shared with TRBD1. V dropped 3 bases and J dropped 10; count of bases not matched to a gene: 1. The CDR3 is 11 residues long. CDR1 and CDR2 (germline): SGHRS, YFSETQ. Full variable domain (rest looked up from reference TRBV5-1 and TRBJ2-5): KAGVTQTPRYLIKTRGQQVTLSCSPISGHRSVSWYQQTPGQGLQFLFEYFSETQRNKGNFPGRFSGRQFSNSRSEMNVSTLELGDSALYLCASSSDRGQYFGPGTRLLVL.

There are a few counts of this clone. The genes are TRBV19 and TRBJ2-6; possibly TRBD1 for D (6 bases). The germline V and J ends were trimmed by 7 bases and 4 bases, with 17 bases remaining between them. This CDR3 has 16 residues. Germline V gene lookup returns CDR1 LNHDA and CDR2 SQIVND (reference sequence). CDR3 loop: CASNHLRGYGANVLTF. CDR3 coding DNA: TGTGCCAGTAATCACCTCAGGGGTTACGGGGCCAACGTCCTGACTTTC. The variable domain in full, with the rest retrieved from reference TRBV19 and TRBJ2-6, is DGGITQSPKYLFRKEGQNVTLSCEQNLNHDAMYWYRQDPGQGLRLIYYSQIVNDFQKGDIAEGYSVSREKKESFPLTVTSAQKNPTAFYLCASNHLRGYGANVLTFGAGSRLTVL.

V is TRBV6-1 and J is TRBJ1-6; 7 bases are a match to TRBD1. J lost 7 bases, V lost 7 bases, and 7 bases had no gene match. This CDR3 spans 14 amino acids. CDR1 and CDR2 from the germline V gene are MNHNS and SASEGT. The CDR3 DNA is TGTGCCAGCACCAACAGGGGAGGAAATTCACCCCTCCACTTT. Amino acid sequence: CASTNRGGNSPLHF.

This rearrangement joins TRBV6-5 to TRBJ2-1; 9 bases are shared with TRBD2. From germline, CDR1 is MNHEY and CDR2 SVGAGI. V lost 7 bases to trimming and J lost 7 bases; unmatched junction nucleotides: 8. This CDR3 comprises 14 residues. This CDR3 is CASTRLAATNEQFF. CDR3 in DNA: TGTGCCAGCACTCGACTAGCGGCTACAAATGAGCAGTTCTTC.

The chain recombines TRBV2 with TRBJ1-5; maybe TRBD1 (5 bases). Trimming took off 5 bases at V and 4 bases at J, with 12 bases between the two ends. The V gene's germline CDR1 is SNHLY and CDR2 FYNNEI. CDR3 length: 14 amino acids. CDR3 amino acids: CASSSGTENQPQHF. CDR3 nucleotide sequence: TGTGCCAGCAGTTCCGGGACGGAGAATCAGCCCCAGCATTTT.

V and J are TRBV6-6 and TRBJ2-1; TRBD1 matches 9 bases. CDR3 length equals 14 residues. Germline V CDR1 and CDR2: MNHNY, SVGAGI (reference sequence). J gave up 7 bases and V 11 bases, and 12 bases lay outside the gene matches. CDR3 sequence: CAAGTGTGINEQFF. DNA of the CDR3: TGTGCCGCCGGAACCGGGACAGGGATTAATGAGCAGTTCTTC.